These 5 T cell receptor beta chains share one sample of origin, sequenced in a study of T-cell reconstitution after alpha-beta-depleted transplantation in children. Researchers prepared the TCRbeta library using unique molecular identifiers, the study reports. TCRdb re-derived calls from the PCR reads in MiXCR, one entry per CDR3 protein. The repertoire holds some 240,000 distinct CDR3 sequences, with 9.7% as singletons. The sample in question was PBMCs from the stem cell graft donor, obtained from the stem cell graft. All receptors derive from a human donor who donated a stem cell graft to a child with SCID.

This clonotype was found many times. The chain carries TRBV20-1 and TRBJ2-7; D may be TRBD1 (6 bases). CDR1 and CDR2 (germline): DFQATT, SNEGSKA (reference sequence). The CDR3 has 12 residues. V was clipped by 3 bases and J by 3 bases, with 9 bases between them. CDR3 region: CSASPRGYEQYF. The CDR3 DNA reads TGCAGTGCTAGTCCCAGGGGCTACGAGCAGTACTTC.

This clonotype was observed a handful of times. A much larger clone is a single base away; this may be a read error. The chain recombines TRBV9 with TRBJ2-3; D ambiguous. Germline assignment: CDR1 SGDLS and CDR2 YYNGEE. The CDR3 sequence is 15 residues long. The CDR3, as DNA: TGTGCCACCAGCTCGACCCTCGCCCCCACAGATACGCAGTATTTT. This translates into CATSSTLAPTDTQYF.

This clonotype was counted many times. This chain joins TRBV5-1 and TRBJ2-4; 9 bases are a match to TRBD2. Germline-derived CDR1 and CDR2 are SGHRS and YFSETQ. The V segment lost 1 base and the J segment 1 base; nucleotides outside the gene matches: 0. This CDR3 is built from 15 residues. CDR3 bases: TGCGCCAGCAGCTTGACTAGCGGGGCCAAAAACATTCAGTACTTC. Translation gives CASSLTSGAKNIQYF.

This clonotype was counted many times. The rearrangement joins TRBV4-2 to TRBJ1-1, with D perhaps TRBD1 (5 bases). From germline, CDR1 is LGHNA and CDR2 YNFKEQ. This CDR3 comprises 14 residues. The germline V and J ends were trimmed by 3 bases and 2 bases, with 10 bases remaining between them. In DNA form, the CDR3 reads TGTGCCAGCAGCCATCCCCAGGGTAACACTGAAGCTTTCTTT. This sequence encodes CASSHPQGNTEAFF.

This clonotype was detected only a few times. The CDR3 nucleotides are TGTGCCAGCAGCTATTCAGGGGGCGCTGACTATGGCTACACCTTC. Protein product: CASSYSGGADYGYTF. The chain employs TRBV11-2 and TRBJ1-2; 8 bases map to TRBD1. The ends lost 4 bases at V and 3 bases at J; junction bases unmatched: 7. CDR3 length equals 15 residues. Per germline, CDR1 SGHAT and CDR2 FQNNGV.